This TCR beta chain was identified during a study of shared clonotypes between healthy human individuals. Findings and limits, study-wide: The generation probabilities recorded for non-shared clonotypes fell below those of clonotypes shared by all four donors.

Assay used: immunoSEQ multiplex PCR; TCRdb lists only in-frame clones, some missing. The sample records some 2,000,000 clones, approximately 94% being singletons. V gave up 5 bases and J gave up 3 bases, with 11 bases separating them. The CDR3 totals 13 residues. Germline V gene data show CDR1 as SQVTM and CDR2 as ANQGSEA. The table lists this clone with a count of one. The target antigen is unknown. The material sequenced was naive CD4+ T cells sorted from blood. Subset denoted: CD45RA+ positively selected. The rearrangement uses TRBV29-1 and TRBJ1-5, with D hard to call. This sequence originates from a man in his late teens or twenties in good health. CDR3 loop: CSVCEYDNQPQHF. CDR3 nucleotide sequence: TGCAGCGTTTGCGAGTACGACAATCAGCCCCAGCATTTT.